A selection of T cell receptor beta chains follows, all from one sample in a study of blood T cells in healthy people across ages. TCRdb called the 5' RACE reads again in MiXCR, with one record for every CDR3 protein. The sample gives 950,000 to 1,200,000 distinct CDR3 sequences, approximately 38% of which show up once; about an eighth is in the top ten. The sequenced sample consisted of blood. All receptors derive from a man younger than 35 in good health. The CDR3 runs from the conserved cysteine through the conserved F or W. The D gene is left open where the match is weak.

- TRBV18 CASSPNLGISGYTF
- TRBV28 CASDIRRDRINEQFF
TRBD2 TRBV4-3 CASSQDLAGGKEQYF
- TRBV20-1 CSARDTGIEAFF
- TRBV20-1 CSTAHDASKYF
TRBD1 TRBV10-3 CAISGTGEKFGGYTF
- TRBV7-2 CASSLNRALTGELFF
- TRBV14 CASSQWQGSYEQFF
- TRBV7-2 CASSPLGQFYGYTF
TRBD1 TRBV7-2 CASSLPGQDQRPYGYTF
TRBD1 TRBV20-1 CSAETGADRSLQYF
TRBD1 TRBV5-1 CASGQGETNEKLFF
TRBD1 TRBV18 CASSPRDRTGYTF
- TRBV19 CASLGRPNGVQTEAFF
- TRBV30 CAWSARTQSRGYTF
- TRBV27 CASSLDRTMGYTF
TRBD1 TRBV7-9 CASGQTGRGEKLFF
TRBD1 TRBV4-1 CASSQKEAGGTDTQYF
- TRBV14 CASSQGGLEYF
- TRBV4-3 CASRKDQGQNTEAFF
TRBD1 TRBV6-2/TRBV6-3 CASTYRGTSYNEQFF
TRBD2 TRBV4-1 CASSQRELAGDLQETQYF
TRBD1 TRBV29-1 CSVTDREYGYTF
TRBD1 TRBV27 CASSLRTGSYNEQFF
- TRBV6-5 CASSYASRHTEAFF
- TRBV9 CASSGRAAGGHEKLFF
- TRBV20-1 CSARDRLLNEQYF
- TRBV28 CASSYQGETQYF
- TRBV6-2/TRBV6-3 CASSYGRGGGTDTQYF
- TRBV21-1 CASSNFRFLDTQYF
- TRBV3-1 CASSQGRASNQPQHF
- TRBV18 CASSPSVEGGNTEAFF
TRBD1 TRBV20-1 CSARPRTGSSSYGYTF
- TRBV4-3 CASSQSGATNEKLFF
- TRBV29-1 CSVRDYNEQFF
- TRBV7-2 CASSLAPSNTGELFF
- TRBV12-5 CASGLLRETQYF
- TRBV20-1 CSAREWGGEPQHF